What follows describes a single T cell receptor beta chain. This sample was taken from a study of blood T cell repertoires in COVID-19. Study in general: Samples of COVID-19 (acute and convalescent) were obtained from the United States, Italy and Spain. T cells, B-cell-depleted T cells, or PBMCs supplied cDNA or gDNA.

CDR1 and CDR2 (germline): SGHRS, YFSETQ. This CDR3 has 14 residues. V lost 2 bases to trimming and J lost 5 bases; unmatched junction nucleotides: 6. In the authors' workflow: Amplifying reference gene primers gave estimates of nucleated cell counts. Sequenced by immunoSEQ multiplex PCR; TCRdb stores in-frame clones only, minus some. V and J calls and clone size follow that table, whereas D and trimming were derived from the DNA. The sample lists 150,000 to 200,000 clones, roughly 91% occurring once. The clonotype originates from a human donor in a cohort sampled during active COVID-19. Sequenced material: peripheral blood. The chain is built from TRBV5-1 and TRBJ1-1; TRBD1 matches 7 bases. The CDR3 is CASSFRQGGTEAFF. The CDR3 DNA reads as TGCGCCAGCAGCTTTCGACAGGGCGGTACTGAAGCTTTCTTT.